A selection of T cell receptor beta chains follows, all from one sample in a study of T cell repertoires in cytomegalovirus infection. Using its own MiXCR run on the reads, TCRdb lists one record per CDR3 protein. Here the sample spans over 200,000 distinct CDR3 sequences, roughly 13% being singletons. The sequenced material came from PBMCs. These receptors originate from a human donor in good health (CMV status not recorded). Some clones in this sample may be carry-over from other donors' samples. Each CDR3 is given with its conserved first and last residue. D genes are given only for firm matches. A row's size may be missing; if present it is once, few, many or a size class.

D gene,J gene,CDR3 length,V gene,clone size,CDR3 protein,CDR3 DNA
TRBD2,TRBJ2-1,19,TRBV20-1,few,CSARDYLWATSGTKNEQFF,TGCAGTGCTAGAGATTATTTATGGGCGACTAGCGGCACCAAGAATGAGCAGTTCTTC
-,TRBJ1-1,11,TRBV29-1,-,CSVSPGAEAFF,TGCAGCGTTTCGCCGGGAGCTGAAGCTTTCTTT
-,TRBJ1-6,16,TRBV27,-,CASSFAGSSYNSPLHF,TGTGCCAGCAGTTTTGCGGGAAGCTCCTATAATTCACCCCTCCACTTT
TRBD2,TRBJ2-2,17,TRBV6-1,-,CASRSGVAGVYTGELFF,TGTGCCAGCAGGAGTGGAGTAGCGGGAGTGTACACCGGGGAGCTGTTTTTT
-,TRBJ2-7,13,TRBV7-3,-,CASSSGGGDEQYF,TGTGCCAGCAGCTCTGGTGGGGGCGACGAGCAGTACTTC
TRBD1,TRBJ1-1,14,TRBV7-6,many,CASSTGQGASEAFF,TGTGCCAGCAGCACGGGACAGGGGGCGTCTGAAGCTTTCTTT
-,TRBJ2-1,12,TRBV23-1,-,CAREAYYNEQFF,TGCGCCAGAGAGGCCTACTACAATGAGCAGTTCTTC
TRBD2,TRBJ2-1,14,TRBV29-1,-,CSDFSGDSYNEQFF,TGCAGCGACTTTAGCGGGGATTCCTACAATGAGCAGTTCTTC
-,TRBJ2-4,13,TRBV7-9,many,CASSSPSKNIQYF,TGTGCCAGCAGCTCCCCCTCCAAAAACATTCAGTACTTC
-,TRBJ2-7,15,TRBV18,few,CASSPPLQAYYEQYF,TGTGCCAGCTCACCACCTTTACAGGCCTACTACGAGCAGTACTTC
-,TRBJ2-3,15,TRBV20-1,few,CSAREGGRRTDTQYF,TGCAGTGCTAGAGAAGGGGGGCGCAGGACAGATACGCAGTATTTT
TRBD1,TRBJ1-5,15,TRBV2,many,CASSRTGVGNQPQHF,TGTGCCAGCAGTCGTACAGGGGTCGGCAATCAGCCCCAGCATTTT